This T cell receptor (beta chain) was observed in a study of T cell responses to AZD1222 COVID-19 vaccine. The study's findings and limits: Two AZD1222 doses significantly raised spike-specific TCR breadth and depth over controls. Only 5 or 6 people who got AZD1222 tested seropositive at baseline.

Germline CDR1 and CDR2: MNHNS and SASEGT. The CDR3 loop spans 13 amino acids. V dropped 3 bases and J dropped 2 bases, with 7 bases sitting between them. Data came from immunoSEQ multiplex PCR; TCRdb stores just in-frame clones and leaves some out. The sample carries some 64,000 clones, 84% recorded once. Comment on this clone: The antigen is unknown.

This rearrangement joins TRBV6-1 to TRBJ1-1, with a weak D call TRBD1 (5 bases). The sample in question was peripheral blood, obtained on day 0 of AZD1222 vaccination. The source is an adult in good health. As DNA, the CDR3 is TGTGCCAGCAGTGAGCAGGGAAACACTGAAGCTTTCTTT. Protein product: CASSEQGNTEAFF.